A selection of T cell receptor beta chains follows, all from one sample in a study of T cell responses to AZD1222 COVID-19 vaccine. Data came from immunoSEQ multiplex PCR; TCRdb stores just in-frame clones and leaves some out. The sample lists 110,000 to 150,000 clones, around 90% occurring once. The source material was peripheral blood, sampled on day 0 of AZD1222 vaccination. The receptors originated from an adult in good health. The conserved cysteine and the conserved F or W are not part of the CDR3 here.

>TRBV2
ASGIGGNQPQH
>TRBV6-5
ASSSGGGTDTQY
>TRBV9
ASSVSSGDYNEQF
>TRBV18
ASSPRQGKLSGLQETQY
>TRBV27
ASSFSYEQY
>TRBV19
ASSIHWNTEAF
>TRBV7-9
ASSDFDGTGHYGYT
>TRBV7-9
ASSLGRGYTQY
>TRBV4-2
ASSFGQAIDNSPLH
>TRBV19
ASSIGLAPSSYEQY
>TRBV6-4
ARGDREIVTDTQY
>TRBV9
ASSVGGGRAHEQF
>TRBV23-1
ASSRTGKPPAEAF
>TRBV4-1
ASSQLRSEKLF
>TRBV7-2
ASRSGTGLGDTQY
>TRBV28
ASRERPAGSYNEQF
>TRBV12-3/TRBV12-4
ASSSGGQSPLH
>TRBV7-9
ASSLEGQGAYQPQH
>TRBV5-4
ASSLQSAGPHAYGYT